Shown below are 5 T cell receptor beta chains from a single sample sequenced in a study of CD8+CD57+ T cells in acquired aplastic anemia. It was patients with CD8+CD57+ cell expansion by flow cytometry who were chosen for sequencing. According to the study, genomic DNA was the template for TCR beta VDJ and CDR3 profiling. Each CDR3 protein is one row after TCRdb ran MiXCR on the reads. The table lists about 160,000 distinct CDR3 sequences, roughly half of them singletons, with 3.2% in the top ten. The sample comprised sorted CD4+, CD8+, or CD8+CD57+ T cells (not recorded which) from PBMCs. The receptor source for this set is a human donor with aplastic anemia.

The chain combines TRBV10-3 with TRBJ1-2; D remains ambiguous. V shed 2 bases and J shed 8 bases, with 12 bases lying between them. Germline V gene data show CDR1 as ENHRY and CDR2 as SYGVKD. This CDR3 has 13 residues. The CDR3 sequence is CAISEEDLGGYTF. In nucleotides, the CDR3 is TGTGCCATCAGTGAGGAGGACCTCGGGGGCTACACCTTC.

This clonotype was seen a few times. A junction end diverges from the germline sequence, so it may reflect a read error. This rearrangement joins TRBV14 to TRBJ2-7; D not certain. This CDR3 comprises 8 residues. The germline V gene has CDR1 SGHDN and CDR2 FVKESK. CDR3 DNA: TGTGCCAGCAGCCCGGCGGACTTC. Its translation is CASSPADF. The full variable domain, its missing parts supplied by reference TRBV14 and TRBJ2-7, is EAGVTQFPSHSVIEKGQTVTLRCDPISGHDNLYWYRRVMGKEIKFLLHFVKESKQDESGMPNNRFLAERTGGTYSTLKVQPAELEDSGVYFCASSPADFGPGTRLTVT.

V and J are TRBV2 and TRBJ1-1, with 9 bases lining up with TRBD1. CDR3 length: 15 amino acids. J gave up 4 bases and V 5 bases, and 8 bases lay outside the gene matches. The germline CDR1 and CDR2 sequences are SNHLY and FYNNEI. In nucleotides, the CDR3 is TGTGCCAGCAGTCTCCGGGGACAGGGAAGCACTGAAGCTTTCTTT. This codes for CASSLRGQGSTEAFF.

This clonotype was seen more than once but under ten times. CDR3 in amino acids: CASSEKTGSSYEQYF. CDR3 coding DNA: TGTGCCAGCAGTGAAAAGACAGGGAGCTCCTACGAGCAGTACTTC. The rearrangement uses TRBV2 and TRBJ2-7, with 7 bases matching TRBD1. Germline loops: CDR1 SNHLY, CDR2 FYNNEI. The length of the CDR3 is 15 residues. Trimming removed 2 bases from V and 0 bases from J; junction bases left unmatched: 4.

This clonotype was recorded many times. CDR3 nucleotide sequence: TGTGCCAGCAGCCCAAGGTGGACAGGGAACGCCTATGGCTACACCTTC. Translation gives CASSPRWTGNAYGYTF. The J gene is TRBJ1-2, the V gene TRBV3-1; TRBD1 aligns across 8 bases. Germline lookup yields CDR1 LGHDT and CDR2 YNNKEL (reference sequence). This CDR3 contains 16 residues. Trimming took 4 bases from V and 4 from J; bases not matched to a gene: 11.